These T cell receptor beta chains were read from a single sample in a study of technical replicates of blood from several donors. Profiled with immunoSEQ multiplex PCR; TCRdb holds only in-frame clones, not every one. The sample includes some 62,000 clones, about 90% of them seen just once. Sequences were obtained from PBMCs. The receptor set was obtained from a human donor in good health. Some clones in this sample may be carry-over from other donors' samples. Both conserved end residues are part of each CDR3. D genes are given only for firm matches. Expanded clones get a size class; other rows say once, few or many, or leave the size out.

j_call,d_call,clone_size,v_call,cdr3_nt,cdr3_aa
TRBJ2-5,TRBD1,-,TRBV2,TGTGCCAGCATGGGACAGGGGGCAGGGGAGACCCAGTACTTC,CASMGQGAGETQYF
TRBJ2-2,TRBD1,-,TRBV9,TGTGCCAGCAGCCCAAGACAGGGGTCGAACACCGGGGAGCTGTTTTTT,CASSPRQGSNTGELFF
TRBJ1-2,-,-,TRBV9,TGTGCCAGCAGCACAGGGACGGGTCGAGCTAACTATGGCTACACCTTC,CASSTGTGRANYGYTF
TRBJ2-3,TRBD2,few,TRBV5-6,TGTGCCAGCAGCTTAGCGGGAGGTGTTGATACGCAGTATTTT,CASSLAGGVDTQYF
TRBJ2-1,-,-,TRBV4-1,TGCGCCAGCAGCCAAGAATCAGGGACCTACAATGAGCAGTTCTTC,CASSQESGTYNEQFF
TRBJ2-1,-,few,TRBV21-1,TGTGCCAGCATACTACAGGGGGCCAGGGAGCAGTTCTTC,CASILQGAREQFF
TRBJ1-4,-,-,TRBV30,TGTGCCTGGTCAAAGACGTCCAGAGGAGAAAAACTGTTTTTT,CAWSKTSRGEKLFF
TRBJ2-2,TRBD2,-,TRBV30,TGTGCCTGTGGACTAGCGGCCTGGGGCGGGGAGCTGTTTTTT,CACGLAAWGGELFF
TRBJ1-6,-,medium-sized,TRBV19,TGTGCCAGCGATGTGGGGAGCTCCTATAATTCACCCCTCCACTTT,CASDVGSSYNSPLHF
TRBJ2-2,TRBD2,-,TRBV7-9,TGTGCCAGCAGCTTAGGACTAGCGGGAGAAGCCGGGGAGCTGTTTTTT,CASSLGLAGEAGELFF
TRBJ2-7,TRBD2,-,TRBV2,TGTGCCAGCAGGAGGGGACTAGCGGGAGGGCCTTCTAGTGAGCAGTACTTC,CASRRGLAGGPSSEQYF
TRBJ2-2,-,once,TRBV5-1,TGCGCCAGCAGCTTGTGCCTGACGGGAGATTGCACCGGGGAGCTGTTTTTT,CASSLCLTGDCTGELFF
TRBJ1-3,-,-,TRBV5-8,TGTGCCAGCACTAAGACAGGACGATCTGGAAACACCATATATTTT,CASTKTGRSGNTIYF
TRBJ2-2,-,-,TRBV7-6,TGTGCCAGCAGCTTAGACAGGGTTAACACCGGGGAGCTGTTTTTT,CASSLDRVNTGELFF
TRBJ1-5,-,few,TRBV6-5,TGTGCCAGCCGACCTCAGCACTATAGCAATCAGCCCCAGCATTTT,CASRPQHYSNQPQHF
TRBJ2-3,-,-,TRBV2,TGTGCCAGCAGTGGAGGGCTTAGCACAGATACGCAGTATTTT,CASSGGLSTDTQYF
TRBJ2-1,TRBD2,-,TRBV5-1,TGCGCCAGCAGCAAGGAGCGGGGGGGAAACTACAATGAGCAGTTCTTC,CASSKERGGNYNEQFF
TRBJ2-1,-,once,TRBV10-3,TGTGCCATCAGTGAGGCGGGACCAGGCTCCTACAATGAGCAGTTCTTC,CAISEAGPGSYNEQFF
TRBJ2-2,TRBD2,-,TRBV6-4,TGTGCCAGCAGTGAAGCGGGAGACACCGGGGAGCTGTTTTTT,CASSEAGDTGELFF
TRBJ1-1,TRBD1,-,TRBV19,TGTGCCAGTAACCGACAGGGGGCAAATGAAGCTTTCTTT,CASNRQGANEAFF
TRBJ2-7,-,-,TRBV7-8,TGTGCCAGCAGCTTGCCACCCGGAGCCTCATACGAGCAGTACTTC,CASSLPPGASYEQYF
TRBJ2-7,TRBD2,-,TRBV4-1,TGCGCCAGCAGCCAAGTCCCGGGACTAGCGGGATCCGGGGAGCAGTACTTC,CASSQVPGLAGSGEQYF
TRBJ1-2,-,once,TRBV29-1,TGCAGCGCCGGCTTATACGGGAGGGCTGGCTACACCTTC,CSAGLYGRAGYTF
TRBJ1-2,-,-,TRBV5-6,TGTGCCAGCAGCTTCGGGGGGATCCCTAACTATGGCTACACCTTC,CASSFGGIPNYGYTF
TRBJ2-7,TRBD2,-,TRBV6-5,TGTGCCAGCAGTTACTCGAGTGGGAGGGCCTACGAGCAGTACTTC,CASSYSSGRAYEQYF
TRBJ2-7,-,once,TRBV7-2,TGTGCCAGCAGCTTAGACCCTAGCTCCTACGAGCAGTACTTC,CASSLDPSSYEQYF
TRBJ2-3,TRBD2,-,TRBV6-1,TGTGCCAGCAGTGAAGGAGGCAGGGAGGGTGATACGCAGTATTTT,CASSEGGREGDTQYF
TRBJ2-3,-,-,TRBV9,TGTGCCAGCAGCGAGGACAGCCGCACAGATACGCAGTATTTT,CASSEDSRTDTQYF
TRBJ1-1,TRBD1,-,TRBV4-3,TGCGCCAGCAGCCACGCCATCCCAGGGGGCGGGAACACTGAAGCTTTCTTT,CASSHAIPGGGNTEAFF
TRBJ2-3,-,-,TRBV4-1,TGCGCCAGCAGCCGCACGGGATCTAGCACAGATACGCAGTATTTT,CASSRTGSSTDTQYF
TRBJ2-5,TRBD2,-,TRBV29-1,TGCAGCGCCCTAAGCGGGGGGGCGGAGACCCAGTACTTC,CSALSGGAETQYF
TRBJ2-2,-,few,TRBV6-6,TGTGCCAGCAGTTACGTCAGGGACACCGGGGAGCTGTTTTTT,CASSYVRDTGELFF
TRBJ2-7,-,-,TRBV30,TGTGCCTGGAGTAGGCAGGGGAGATACGAGCAGTACTTC,CAWSRQGRYEQYF
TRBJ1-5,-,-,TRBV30,TGTGCCTGGAGTTCACTGATAGGGGCAAGGCCCCAGCATTTT,CAWSSLIGARPQHF
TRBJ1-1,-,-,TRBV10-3,TGTGCCATCAGTGAGTCGAAGGCAGGCCGGCTGGACACTGAAGCTTTCTTT,CAISESKAGRLDTEAFF
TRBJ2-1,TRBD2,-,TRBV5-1,TGCGCCAGCAGCTTGGACCCCGGGACTAGCGGGGAAAATGAGCAGTTCTTC,CASSLDPGTSGENEQFF
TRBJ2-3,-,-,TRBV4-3,TGCGCCAGCAGCCAAGATCGACAGCCCACAGATACGCAGTATTTT,CASSQDRQPTDTQYF
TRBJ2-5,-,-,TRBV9,TGTGCCAGCAGCGTAGCTGGTGGGGGGAAAGAGACCCAGTACTTC,CASSVAGGGKETQYF
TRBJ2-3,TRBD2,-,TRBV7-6,TGTGCCAGCAGCCCCCGGACTAGCGGGGGGCCCCTAGATACGCAGTATTTT,CASSPRTSGGPLDTQYF
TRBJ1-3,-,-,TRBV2,TGTGCCAGCCGAGGGGGTCCGTCAGGAAACACCATATATTTT,CASRGGPSGNTIYF
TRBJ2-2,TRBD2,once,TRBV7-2,TGTGCCAGCAGCCCCGGACTAGCGGGGGGCCAGAGCACCGGGGAGCTGTTTTTT,CASSPGLAGGQSTGELFF
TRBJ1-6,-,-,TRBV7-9,TGTGCCAGCAGTTCAAATTCACCCCTCCACTTT,CASSSNSPLHF
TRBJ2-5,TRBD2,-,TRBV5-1,TGCGCCAGCAGCCCCGGGACTATAGAGACCCAGTACTTC,CASSPGTIETQYF
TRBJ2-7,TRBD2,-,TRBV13,TGTGCCAGCAGCTTACGGGGGGGCATCCGTTACGAGCAGTACTTC,CASSLRGGIRYEQYF
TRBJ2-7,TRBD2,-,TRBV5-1,TGCGCCAGCAGAGGGACCGGGACTAGCTCCGAGCAGTACTTC,CASRGTGTSSEQYF
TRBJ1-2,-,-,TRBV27,TGTGCCAGCAGAACCGCGGGGGTCAGCAATGGCTACACCTTC,CASRTAGVSNGYTF
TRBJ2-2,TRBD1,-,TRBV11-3,TGTGCCAGCAGCTTAGGTCGACAGGGGCCCAACACCGGGGAGCTGTTTTTT,CASSLGRQGPNTGELFF
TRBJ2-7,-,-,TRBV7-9,TGTGCCAGCAGCTCAGCTGCGGGCGCCGGGTACGAGCAGTACTTC,CASSSAAGAGYEQYF
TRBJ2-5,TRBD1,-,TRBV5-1,TGCGCCAGCAGCTCGGGACAGTACATCCGGGAGACCCAGTACTTC,CASSSGQYIRETQYF
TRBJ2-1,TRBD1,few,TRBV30,TGTGCCTGGAGTGCGGGGACAGGGAGCTTTCATGAGCAGTTCTTC,CAWSAGTGSFHEQFF
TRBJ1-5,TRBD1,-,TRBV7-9,TGTGCCAGCAGCTCCCGGGACAGCCCCGGTCAGCCCCAGCATTTT,CASSSRDSPGQPQHF
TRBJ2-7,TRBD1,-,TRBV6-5,TGTGCCAGCAGTTACCAAAGACAGGGGGACGAGCAGTACTTC,CASSYQRQGDEQYF
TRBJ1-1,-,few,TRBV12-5,TGTGCTAGTGGTTTGGCGGACTGGAACACTGAAGCTTTCTTT,CASGLADWNTEAFF
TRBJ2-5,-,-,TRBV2,TGTGCCAGCAGTCTCTTAGCGAGGAAAGAGACCCAGTACTTC,CASSLLARKETQYF
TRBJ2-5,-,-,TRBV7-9,TGTGCCAGCAGTTCAGGAGGGGCAGAAGAGACCCAGTACTTC,CASSSGGAEETQYF
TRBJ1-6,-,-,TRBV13,TGTGCCAGCAGCCAAGATGGGAGGAGCTCCTATAATTCACCCCTCCACTTT,CASSQDGRSSYNSPLHF